The 15 T cell receptor beta chains reported below all come from one sample, sequenced in a study of cytomegalovirus exposure and HLA in healthy donors. In the PCR, 60 Vbeta and 13 Jbeta primers were used. TCRdb's table, derived via immunoSEQ multiplex PCR, lists solely in-frame clones and lacks some. The data contain approximately 120,000 clones, over 15% of them singletons. Sequenced input: PBMCs. All receptors derive from a female donor in good health and CMV-seropositive.

This chain uses TRBV6-5 with TRBJ2-4; D perhaps matches TRBD1 (5 bases). The CDR3 runs 14 residues. The germline V and J ends were trimmed by 6 bases and 1 base, with 10 bases remaining between them. Germline CDR1 is MNHEY and CDR2 is SVGAGI. CDR3 amino acids: CASRGRAAKNIQYF. In DNA form, the CDR3 reads TGTGCCAGCAGAGGCAGGGCGGCCAAAAACATTCAGTACTTC.

The chain employs TRBV27 and TRBJ1-6; D unresolved. This CDR3 region has 16 residues. CDR1 is MNHEY, CDR2 SMNVEV, per germline (reference sequence). V was trimmed by 5 bases and J by 7 bases, leaving 18 bases between them. The CDR3 is CASSDNRPGENSPLHF. CDR3 sequence (DNA): TGTGCCAGCAGTGATAATAGACCCGGGGAAAATTCACCCCTCCACTTT.

This clone came up a few times. This chain connects TRBV5-1 to TRBJ2-7; maybe TRBD1 (5 bases). The CDR3 covers 13 residues. The ends were cut back, 3 bases at V and 0 bases at J, with 7 bases in the middle. The germline gives CDR1 SGHRS, CDR2 YFSETQ. This CDR3 is CASSWGVSYEQYF. The CDR3 DNA is TGCGCCAGCAGCTGGGGCGTCTCCTACGAGCAGTACTTC.

V and J are TRBV6-1 and TRBJ1-5, with TRBD1 matching 8 bases. CDR3 length equals 15 residues. With 7 bases clipped from V and 5 bases from J, the junction kept 10 bases outside the gene matches. The germline V gene has CDR1 MNHNS and CDR2 SASEGT. The CDR3, as DNA: TGTGCCAGCAACCAAGAGGACAGGGTTTATCAGCCCCAGCATTTT. It specifies CASNQEDRVYQPQHF.

The genes are TRBV9 and TRBJ1-2; D not certain. Per the germline V gene, CDR1 is SGDLS and CDR2 is YYNGEE. Trimming removed 3 bases at V and 8 bases at J, with 14 bases between. CDR3 length: 13 residues. Here the CDR3 DNA reads TGTGCCAGCAGCGCCGAGCGGGCCGGGGGCTACACCTTC. It codes for CASSAERAGGYTF.

Only a few counts were recorded for this clone. The chain combines TRBV15 with TRBJ2-2, with 7 bases matching TRBD1. In germline, CDR1 is LNHNV, CDR2 YYDKDF (reference sequence). The J segment lost 5 bases and the V segment lost 5 bases, leaving 2 bases of the junction unmatched. This CDR3 spans 13 amino acids. CDR3: CATSRDRTGELFF. The CDR3 region has the DNA TGTGCCACCAGCCGGGACAGAACCGGGGAGCTGTTTTTT.

The chain recombines TRBV4-3 with TRBJ1-1, with D perhaps TRBD1 (5 bases). V lost 2 bases, J lost 6 bases, and 16 bases lay in between. Germline V gives CDR1 LGHNA, CDR2 YSLEER. CDR3 length: 15 residues. In DNA, the CDR3 is TGCGCCAGCAGCCAATCCGCCGGGGGTGGGGCTGAAGCTTTCTTT. It specifies CASSQSAGGGAEAFF.

This clone has more than one count but fewer than ten. The J gene is TRBJ2-3, the V gene TRBV2, with D possibly being TRBD2 (5 bases). This CDR3 region has 15 residues. Between the trimmed V and J ends, which lost 6 bases and 0 bases, there was a span of 13 bases. Germline-derived CDR1 and CDR2 are SNHLY and FYNNEI. The CDR3 DNA reads as TGTGCCAGCAGCTTCTATGGGAGTAGCACAGATACGCAGTATTTT. Residues: CASSFYGSSTDTQYF.

This clone was observed a few times. V is TRBV29-1 and J is TRBJ2-7; TRBD1 agrees at 7 bases. The CDR3 extends over 15 amino acids. With 6 bases clipped from V and 2 bases from J, the junction kept 13 bases outside the gene matches. Germline V gene lookup returns CDR1 SQVTM and CDR2 ANQGSEA. The CDR3, as DNA: TGCAGCGTGGTTGACTTGACAGGGCTCGCCTACGAGCAGTACTTC. Translated, it gives CSVVDLTGLAYEQYF.

The chain recombines TRBV29-1 with TRBJ2-5; perhaps TRBD1 as D (5 bases). This CDR3 has 13 residues. Trimming cost V 1 base and J 2 bases, with 8 bases left between them. From germline, CDR1 is SQVTM and CDR2 ANQGSEA. CDR3 DNA sequence: TGCAGCGTTGAAGCCCACAGGCAAGAGACCCAGTACTTC. Its translation: CSVEAHRQETQYF.

The chain uses TRBV18 and TRBJ1-4, with 8 bases that match TRBD1. Germline CDR1 is KGHSH and CDR2 is LQKENI. The CDR3 extends over 12 amino acids. Unmatched junction bases numbered 4, after V lost 3 bases and J lost 13 bases. CDR3 amino acids: CASSPDRERLFF. CDR3 coding DNA: TGTGCCAGCTCACCGGACAGGGAGAGACTGTTTTTT.

V usage is TRBV4-2 and J usage is TRBJ1-6; unclear D gene. The CDR3 has 17 residues. The V gene lost 1 base and the J gene lost 0 bases, with 10 bases spanning the gap. Germline V gives CDR1 LGHNA, CDR2 YNFKEQ. The CDR3 sequence: CASSQGTPSSYNSPLHF. For the CDR3, the DNA is TGTGCCAGCAGCCAAGGCACGCCGAGCTCCTATAATTCACCCCTCCACTTT.

In its sample, this clone was seen a few times. The V call is TRBV4-3, the J call TRBJ1-5; D is undetermined. From germline, CDR1 is LGHNA and CDR2 YSLEER. The CDR3 is 13 amino acids. Trimming left V 0 bases short and J 5 bases short, with 5 bases between. The CDR3 sequence: CASSQDSHQPQHF. CDR3 coding DNA: TGCGCCAGCAGCCAAGACTCCCATCAGCCCCAGCATTTT.

CDR3 amino acids: CAWAGGNEQFF. CDR3 nucleotides: TGTGCCTGGGCAGGGGGCAATGAGCAGTTCTTC. The rearrangement joins TRBV30 to TRBJ2-1; 7 nucleotides line up with TRBD1. The CDR3 loop spans 11 amino acids. Germline values: CDR1 GTSNPN, CDR2 SVGIG (reference sequence). The J segment lost 6 bases and the V segment lost 5 bases, leaving 1 base of the junction unmatched. Variable domain in full (rest from reference TRBV30 and TRBJ2-1): SQTIHQWPATLVQPVGSPLSLECTVEGTSNPNLYWYRQAAGRGLQLLFYSVGIGQISSEVPQNLSASRPQDRQFILSSKKLLLSDSGFYLCAWAGGNEQFFGPGTRLTVL.

This clone was observed a few times. The rearrangement joins TRBV7-9 to TRBJ1-2; weak D call: TRBD1 (5 bases). The CDR3 sequence is 15 residues long. Trimming took off 5 bases at V and 8 bases at J, with 21 bases between the two ends. The germline V gene encodes CDR1 SEHNR and CDR2 FQNEAQ (reference sequence). The DNA of the CDR3 is TGTGCCAGCAGCCGGGGACTGTTATTGCTTTGGGGCTACACCTTC. Encoded protein: CASSRGLLLLWGYTF. Based on the CDR3 plus reference TRBV7-9 and TRBJ1-2, the full variable domain is DTGVSQNPRHKITKRGQNVTFRCDPISEHNRLYWYRQTLGQGPEFLTYFQNEAQLEKSRLLSDRFSAERPKGSFSTLEIQRTEQGDSAMYLCASSRGLLLLWGYTFGSGTRLTVV.